This T cell receptor (beta chain) was captured in a study of shared clonotypes between healthy human individuals. Whole-study context: There were three CD4 naive, three CD4 memory, two CD8 naive and one CD8 memory plates per donor. The study's findings and limits: At large depth, rarefaction still showed sorted-subset sequencing to be incomplete. Estimated richness was generally greater in naive than memory subsets.

With respect to this clone: Its antigen is not known.

Sequenced by immunoSEQ multiplex PCR; TCRdb stores in-frame clones only, minus some. The sample shows 550,000 to 750,000 clones, around 95% of them seen only once. CD45RO-negative, CCR7-selected cells formed the naive CD8 fraction, which excluded terminally differentiated effector memory CD45RA+ cells. Material: naive CD8+ T cells sorted from blood. This TCR derives from a woman in her twenties or thirties in good health.

This CDR3 reads CASSFTSGISPQETQYF. The CDR3 DNA is TGTGCCAGCAGCTTTACTAGCGGGATTTCCCCCCAAGAGACCCAGTACTTC. The chain joins TRBV27 to TRBJ2-5, with TRBD2 identical over 10 bases. After removal of 6 bases from V and 1 base from J, the junction contained 11 bases not matched to a gene. CDR3 length equals 17 residues. The germline gives CDR1 MNHEY, CDR2 SMNVEV (reference sequence).